Shown below are 26 T cell receptor beta chains from a single sample sequenced in a study of human T cells and chemical hapten exposure. Time point specified: patch test 1, 2 weeks after DPC sensitization. The treatment: therapeutic diphenylcyclopropenone sensitization with weekly scalp DPC. TCRdb analysed the RACE reads with MiXCR anew, one entry per CDR3 protein. Of fewer than 500,000 distinct CDR3 sequences in the sample, more than 4.5% were seen once. This sample comprised whole blood, obtained in connection with sensitization to the hapten diphenylcyclopropenone (DPC). Receptor source: a woman between 50 and 59 years old with alopecia areata. Some clones in this sample may be carry-over from other donors' samples.

The table lists this clonotype with a few counts. The chain is built from TRBV12-3 or TRBV12-4 and TRBJ1-3; 10 bases line up with TRBD1. This CDR3 region has 16 residues. The V and J ends lost 5 bases and 0 bases, in that order; junction bases with no gene match: 4. CDR3 loop: CASSGWDRGSGNTIYF. DNA for the CDR3: TGTGCCAGCAGTGGCTGGGACAGGGGCTCTGGAAACACCATATATTTT.

This clonotype has ten or more counts. The chain joins TRBV5-1 to TRBJ1-1; a weak D match, TRBD1 (6 bases). The V end was cut by 1 base, the J end by 1 base, with 14 bases between. Germline CDR1 and CDR2: SGHRS and YFSETQ. This CDR3 comprises 16 residues. CDR3 DNA: TGCGCCAGCAGCTTGAACCTCCGGGGGCCGAACACTGAAGCTTTCTTT. Amino acids: CASSLNLRGPNTEAFF.

The J gene is TRBJ2-7, the V gene TRBV28, with 10 bases that match TRBD1. This CDR3 has 15 residues. V lost 8 bases to trimming and J lost 3 bases; unmatched junction nucleotides: 10. CDR1 and CDR2 from the germline V gene are MDHEN and SYDVKM. The CDR3 region has the DNA TGTGCCAGCGGGGCCCCGGGACAGGGGTTCTACGAGCAGTACTTC. Its protein is CASGAPGQGFYEQYF.

This clonotype has ten or more counts. The CDR3 sequence is CAIGTGRGSNQPQHF. The CDR3, as DNA: TGTGCCATCGGGACAGGACGGGGTAGCAATCAGCCCCAGCATTTT. This rearrangement joins TRBV10-3 to TRBJ1-5; 8 positions agree with TRBD1. This CDR3 region has 15 residues. The V gene end was trimmed by 8 bases and the J gene end by 0 bases; junction bases not matched to a gene: 6. Germline V gene sequence: CDR1 ENHRY, CDR2 SYGVKD.

This clonotype was seen ten or more times. This chain connects TRBV25-1 to TRBJ2-2; D possibly corresponds to TRBD1 (6 bases). The V gene's germline CDR1 is MGHDK and CDR2 SYGVNS. The CDR3 spans 14 residues. Trimming cost V 5 bases and J 5 bases, with 12 bases left between them. DNA of the CDR3: TGTGCCAGCAGTCGGGCAGGGGAAACCGGGGAGCTGTTTTTT. This translates into CASSRAGETGELFF. The variable domain in full, completed from reference TRBV25-1 and TRBJ2-2, reads EADIYQTPRYLVIGTGKKITLECSQTMGHDKMYWYQQDPGMELHLIHYSYGVNSTEKGDLSSESTVSRIRTEHFPLTLESARPSHTSQYLCASSRAGETGELFFGEGSRLTVL.

There are many counts of this clonotype. This sequence joins TRBV7-9 and TRBJ2-2; D might be TRBD2 (5 bases). CDR3 length: 13 residues. Germline CDR1 is SEHNR and CDR2 is FQNEAQ (reference sequence). V was shortened by 1 base and J by 10 bases, with 10 bases between the two germline ends. CDR3 amino acids: CASSLGGLTELFF. The DNA for the CDR3 is TGTGCCAGCAGCTTAGGAGGACTGACGGAGCTGTTTTTT.

To note about this clonotype: Since a much larger clone is just one base distant, this may be a read error. This chain joins TRBV13 and TRBJ2-7; maybe TRBD1 (5 bases). Deletions cut 5 bases from V and 4 bases from J, with 15 bases between. CDR1 is PRHDT, CDR2 FYEKMQ, per germline (reference sequence). CDR3 size: 14 residues. The CDR3 bases are TGTGCCAGCAGCCCGACAGCCCGTGGGTACGAGCAGTACTTC. The encoded protein is CASSPTARGYEQYF.

This clonotype was detected ten times or more. This chain connects TRBV27 to TRBJ2-7; D is perhaps TRBD1 or TRBD2 (5 bases each). CDR1 and CDR2 from the germline V gene are MNHEY and SMNVEV (reference sequence). V was pared by 6 bases and J by 4 bases, with 16 bases between. This CDR3 has 14 amino acids. This CDR3 reads CASRNGPGSYEQYF. Written as DNA, the CDR3 is TGTGCCAGCAGAAATGGGCCAGGGAGTTACGAGCAGTACTTC.

This clonotype was seen only a few times. This chain links TRBV5-1 with TRBJ2-3, with D possibly TRBD1 on 5 matching bases. CDR3 size: 13 residues. The V end lost 5 bases, the J end lost 3 bases, and 10 bases lay between the germline ends. Germline lookup yields CDR1 SGHRS and CDR2 YFSETQ. CDR3 in amino acids: CASSSGKTDTQYF. The CDR3 nucleotides are TGCGCCAGCAGTTCAGGGAAAACAGATACGCAGTATTTT. Full variable domain (rest looked up from reference TRBV5-1 and TRBJ2-3): KAGVTQTPRYLIKTRGQQVTLSCSPISGHRSVSWYQQTPGQGLQFLFEYFSETQRNKGNFPGRFSGRQFSNSRSEMNVSTLELGDSALYLCASSSGKTDTQYFGPGTRLTVL.

The chain is built from TRBV27 and TRBJ2-7, with a possible D match to TRBD1 (6 bases). CDR3 length: 12 amino acids. With 5 bases removed from V and 10 bases from J, the gap between germline ends came to 15 bases. Germline CDR1 and CDR2: MNHEY and SMNVEV (reference sequence). The CDR3 DNA follows: TGTGCCAGCAGTATTGGCAGGGGAAGTCAGTACTTC. Protein product: CASSIGRGSQYF.

This clonotype was seen a handful of times. The chain is built from TRBV13 and TRBJ1-1; TRBD1 might be the D (5 bases). Per germline, CDR1 PRHDT and CDR2 FYEKMQ (reference sequence). Trimming removed 5 bases at V and 4 bases at J, with 17 bases between. CDR3 size: 15 residues. The CDR3, as DNA: TGTGCCAGCAGCCGCGGGAGGGGAGGCGGCACTGAAGCTTTCTTT. Translation: CASSRGRGGGTEAFF.

This clonotype was seen ten or more times. This rearrangement joins TRBV28 to TRBJ1-5; D uncertain. V lost 7 bases and J 3 bases, leaving 10 bases between the germline ends. Germline lookup yields CDR1 MDHEN and CDR2 SYDVKM. The CDR3 runs 13 residues. Here the CDR3 DNA reads TGTGCCAGCACCTTGGGGAACAATCAGCCCCAGCATTTT. Translating it yields CASTLGNNQPQHF.

This clonotype was detected many times. V and J are TRBV12-3 or TRBV12-4 and TRBJ1-1; D possibly corresponds to TRBD1 (5 bases). This CDR3 comprises 15 residues. The V and J ends lost 2 bases and 6 bases respectively, with 16 bases between them. CDR3 region: CASSLRAGKVPEAFF. CDR3 bases: TGTGCCAGCAGTTTAAGAGCAGGGAAGGTCCCTGAAGCTTTCTTT.

V is TRBV20-1 and J is TRBJ2-1, with 11 bases identical to TRBD2. Germline V CDR1 and CDR2: DFQATT, SNEGSKA (reference sequence). V lost 4 bases and J lost 8; bases outside the gene matches: 13. CDR3 size: 16 residues. The chain's CDR3 is CSAIVPGLAVGDEQFF. The CDR3, as DNA: TGCAGTGCTATCGTACCGGGACTAGCGGTAGGGGATGAGCAGTTCTTC.

This chain uses TRBV4-1 with TRBJ1-2; D might be TRBD1 (5 bases). Germline loops: CDR1 MGHRA, CDR2 YSYEKL. This CDR3 region has 14 residues. Trimming stripped 2 bases from V and 4 bases from J, with 11 bases between. The CDR3 sequence: CASSQPARGYGYTF. The CDR3 DNA reads as TGCGCCAGCAGCCAACCGGCAAGGGGCTATGGCTACACCTTC.

This clonotype came up many times. The chain has TRBV5-1 and TRBJ2-6, with D perhaps given as TRBD1 or TRBD2 (5 bases each). The CDR3 consists of 16 residues. V was clipped by 4 bases and J by 0 bases, with 11 bases between them. The germline CDR1 and CDR2 sequences are SGHRS and YFSETQ. In DNA, the CDR3 is TGCGCCAGCAGCCGGGACGGCCGCTCTGGGGCCAACGTCCTGACTTTC. It translates to CASSRDGRSGANVLTF.

The chain joins TRBV2 to TRBJ1-5; D remains unclear. This CDR3 has 13 amino acids. Trimming took 1 base from V and 5 from J, leaving 6 bases between them. Germline CDR1 and CDR2: SNHLY and FYNNEI. CDR3 sequence reads: CASSEGRDQPQHF. The DNA of the CDR3 is TGTGCCAGCAGTGAAGGGCGAGATCAGCCCCAGCATTTT.

This clonotype was detected many times. This chain uses TRBV20-1 with TRBJ1-6, with D maybe TRBD1 (5 bases). This CDR3 is 12 amino acids long. V lost 3 bases to trimming and J lost 10 bases, with 10 bases between them. Germline CDR1 is DFQATT and CDR2 is SNEGSKA (reference sequence). In DNA form, the CDR3 reads TGCAGTGCTAGGGGGCGGGAATCACCCCTCCACTTT. Protein: CSARGRESPLHF.

This clonotype was observed many times. This rearrangement joins TRBV7-8 to TRBJ2-3; the D gene is possibly TRBD2 (5 bases). Germline lookup yields CDR1 SGHVS and CDR2 FQNEAQ. CDR3 length: 9 amino acids. V shed 11 bases and J shed 8 bases, with 8 bases lying between them. The CDR3 DNA is TGTGCCCTTGGGAGTACGCAGTATTTT. Residues: CALGSTQYF.

This clonotype occurred a few times. The chain combines TRBV12-3 or TRBV12-4 with TRBJ2-2; D unclear. The CDR3 length is 13 residues. The germline V and J ends were trimmed by 0 bases and 7 bases, with 6 bases remaining between them. CDR3 nucleotides: TGTGCCAGCAGTTTAGCCGTTATCGGGGAGCTGTTTTTT. Protein: CASSLAVIGELFF.

At least ten counts were recorded for this clonotype. The genes are TRBV7-9 and TRBJ2-3; TRBD2 is a possible D gene (6 bases). The CDR3 has 13 residues. V dropped 4 bases and J dropped 6 bases, with 11 bases sitting between them. CDR1 and CDR2 (germline): SEHNR, FQNEAQ (reference sequence). This CDR3 is CASSSSGVDTQYF. In DNA form, the CDR3 reads TGTGCCAGCAGCTCTTCGGGGGTCGATACGCAGTATTTT.

This clonotype was counted at least ten times. The V call is TRBV4-3, the J call TRBJ1-6, with D perhaps matching TRBD1 (6 bases). The germline V gene encodes CDR1 LGHNA and CDR2 YSLEER. Trimming removed 3 bases from V and 7 bases from J, with 13 bases in between. The CDR3 has 15 amino acids. In DNA form, the CDR3 reads TGCGCCAGCAGCCATGAACAGGGTTTCAATTCACCCCTCCACTTT. Residues: CASSHEQGFNSPLHF.

The chain recombines TRBV6-6 with TRBJ1-1; 9 bases align to TRBD1. The length of the CDR3 is 15 residues. Germline V CDR1 and CDR2: MNHNY, SVGAGI (reference sequence). Trimming cost V 6 bases and J 2 bases; bases outside gene matches: 7. The CDR3 protein is CASSRPGQGNTEAFF. CDR3 nucleotide sequence: TGTGCCAGCAGCCGACCGGGACAGGGTAACACTGAAGCTTTCTTT.

The gene calls are TRBV27 and TRBJ2-1; no clear D gene. This CDR3 region has 15 residues. Germline V gives CDR1 MNHEY, CDR2 SMNVEV (reference sequence). Trimming took off 5 bases at V and 1 base at J, with 12 bases between the two ends. CDR3 in amino acids: CASSGIGLSYNEQFF. DNA of the CDR3: TGTGCCAGCAGTGGGATAGGTCTTTCCTACAATGAGCAGTTCTTC.

This clonotype was picked up many times. The chain recombines TRBV7-2 with TRBJ2-6; TRBD1 matches 9 bases. The CDR3 is 20 amino acids. The trim removed 1 base at V and 1 base at J, leaving 11 bases unmatched. CDR1 SGHTA and CDR2 FQGNSA come from the germline V gene. The CDR3 nucleotides read TGTGCCAGCAGCTTAGTAATTTCGGGGACAGGGTTATCTGGGGCCAACGTCCTGACTTTC. It is translated as CASSLVISGTGLSGANVLTF.

The V and J genes are TRBV10-3 and TRBJ2-1; 10 nucleotides agree with TRBD2. From germline, CDR1 is ENHRY and CDR2 SYGVKD. This CDR3 contains 15 residues. With V trimmed by 2 bases and J by 4 bases, 2 bases remained unmatched. The CDR3 here is CAISETSGVYNEQFF. The DNA for the CDR3 is TGTGCCATCAGTGAGACTAGCGGGGTTTACAATGAGCAGTTCTTC.